Each of the 16 T cell receptor beta chains below was sequenced from the same sample in a study of CD8+ T cells in alopecia areata. Sequencing relied on a cDNA template that was reverse transcribed from extracted RNA. Sequencing was performed with immunoSEQ multiplex PCR; in TCRdb, only in-frame clones are kept and a portion is missing. Of 200,000 to 250,000 clones listed, 57% are singletons. The sample in question was CD4+ T cells sorted from blood, obtained at week 0. The receptors here all came from a human donor with alopecia areata.

This clone turned up a few times. The rearrangement joins TRBV30 to TRBJ2-3; 9 positions match TRBD2. Germline V gene data show CDR1 as GTSNPN and CDR2 as SVGIG (reference sequence). J gave up 2 bases and V 1 base, and 4 bases lay outside the gene matches. This CDR3 is built from 15 residues. The CDR3 DNA reads as TGTGCCTGGAGTGCCGGACTAGCGAACACAGATACGCAGTATTTT. It specifies CAWSAGLANTDTQYF. Full variable domain (outside the CDR3, taken from reference TRBV30 and TRBJ2-3): SQTIHQWPATLVQPVGSPLSLECTVEGTSNPNLYWYRQAAGRGLQLLFYSVGIGQISSEVPQNLSASRPQDRQFILSSKKLLLSDSGFYLCAWSAGLANTDTQYFGPGTRLTVL.

The rearrangement joins TRBV29-1 to TRBJ1-1; D unclear. The CDR3 has 12 residues. Per the germline V gene, CDR1 is SQVTM and CDR2 is ANQGSEA. The CDR3 region is CRGDGVNTEAFF. CDR3 sequence (DNA): TGCCGGGGAGACGGTGTGAACACTGAAGCTTTCTTT.

This clone has at least ten counts. The J gene is TRBJ1-2, the V gene TRBV29-1; the match to TRBD1 covers 7 bases. Per germline, CDR1 SQVTM and CDR2 ANQGSEA. With 6 bases clipped from V and 5 bases from J, the junction kept 9 bases outside the gene matches. The CDR3 totals 13 residues. The CDR3 DNA reads TGCAGCGTAAACCCCGGGACAGTATATGGCTACACCTTC. Translated, it gives CSVNPGTVYGYTF.

V and J are TRBV2 and TRBJ2-7; possible D gene TRBD1, 6 bases. The germline CDR1 and CDR2 sequences are SNHLY and FYNNEI. This CDR3 is built from 15 residues. V was shortened by 10 bases and J by 2 bases, with 21 bases between the two germline ends. CDR3 amino acids: CATTPPGTITYEQYF. CDR3 sequence (DNA): TGTGCCACCACCCCCCCCGGGACAATAACCTACGAGCAGTACTTC.

V and J are TRBV20-1 and TRBJ1-5, with D maybe TRBD1 (5 bases). Per germline, CDR1 DFQATT and CDR2 SNEGSKA (reference sequence). Trimming took off 6 bases at V and 7 bases at J, with 10 bases between the two ends. The CDR3 runs to 11 residues. The CDR3 coding sequence is TGCAGTGCAGGGGATGGCCAGCCCCAGCATTTT. The encoded protein is CSAGDGQPQHF.

The gene calls are TRBV7-3 and TRBJ1-1; 9 bases align to TRBD1. Trimming took 4 bases from V and 5 from J; bases not matched to a gene: 5. The CDR3 consists of 14 residues. Germline assignment: CDR1 SGHTA and CDR2 FQGTGA. This chain's CDR3 is CASSSRDRETEAFF. CDR3 DNA sequence: TGTGCCAGCAGCTCCCGGGACAGGGAGACTGAAGCTTTCTTT.

The V gene is TRBV30, the J gene TRBJ1-5; unclear D gene. From germline, CDR1 is GTSNPN and CDR2 SVGIG (reference sequence). The CDR3 runs 12 residues. V was pared by 8 bases and J by 4 bases, with 12 bases between. Here the CDR3 reads CAVDRGNQPQHF. Here the CDR3 DNA reads TGTGCCGTGGACCGGGGAAATCAGCCCCAGCATTTT.

The chain employs TRBV15 and TRBJ1-1; 7 bases fit TRBD1. J was trimmed by 1 base and V by 7 bases; bases with no gene match: 6. The germline gives CDR1 LNHNV, CDR2 YYDKDF (reference sequence). The CDR3 consists of 14 residues. CDR3 nucleotides: TGTGCCACCAAGCTTGGGACAGAGAACACTGAAGCTTTCTTT. Protein: CATKLGTENTEAFF.

This sequence joins TRBV20-1 and TRBJ1-2; no clear D gene. The germline V and J ends were trimmed by 3 bases and 8 bases, with 4 bases remaining between them. This CDR3 spans 9 amino acids. Germline CDR1 reads DFQATT; CDR2 reads SNEGSKA (reference sequence). CDR3 DNA sequence: TGCAGTGCTAGCGCGGGCTACACCTTC. This codes for CSASAGYTF.

This clone turned up a few times. The chain is built from TRBV18 and TRBJ1-2; D ambiguous. The germline V and J ends were trimmed by 4 bases and 0 bases, with 9 bases remaining between them. Germline loops: CDR1 KGHSH, CDR2 LQKENI. The CDR3 is 14 residues long. This CDR3 is CASSRSETNYGYTF. The CDR3 DNA sequence: TGTGCCAGCTCACGGTCAGAAACTAACTATGGCTACACCTTC.

This clone was observed a handful of times. This chain connects TRBV5-4 to TRBJ2-5, with D perhaps assigned TRBD1 or TRBD2 (6 bases each). Germline CDR1 is SGHNT and CDR2 is YYREEE (reference sequence). This CDR3 has 14 amino acids. V dropped 4 bases and J dropped 4 bases, with 14 bases sitting between them. This CDR3 reads CASSLTRGVETQYF. CDR3 in DNA: TGTGCCAGCAGCCTTACTAGGGGGGTAGAGACCCAGTACTTC.

The chain joins TRBV15 to TRBJ2-1; 12 bases line up with TRBD2. Trimming took 5 bases from V and 2 from J; bases not matched to a gene: 10. The CDR3 contains 18 residues. From germline, CDR1 is LNHNV and CDR2 YYDKDF (reference sequence). The CDR3 protein is CATSLATSGSGAYNEQFF. For the CDR3, the DNA is TGTGCCACCAGCCTCGCGACTAGCGGGAGTGGGGCCTACAATGAGCAGTTCTTC.

The CDR3 nucleotides read TGCGCCAGCAGCTTGGTTGTGGGATCGAACACCGGGGAGCTGTTTTTT. It is translated as CASSLVVGSNTGELFF. The rearrangement uses TRBV5-1 and TRBJ2-2; D remains unclear. The CDR3 is 16 amino acids. The germline gives CDR1 SGHRS, CDR2 YFSETQ. V was pared by 0 bases and J by 0 bases, with 9 bases between.

This clone was observed once. V usage is TRBV20-1 and J usage is TRBJ1-2; D gene ambiguous. The CDR3 totals 11 residues. The germline V and J ends were trimmed by 3 bases and 8 bases, with 10 bases remaining between them. Germline V lookup: CDR1 DFQATT, CDR2 SNEGSKA (reference sequence). As DNA, the CDR3 is TGCAGTGCTAGTTTTGCAGAAGGCTACACCTTC. Its translation is CSASFAEGYTF.

The chain is built from TRBV9 and TRBJ1-4; the D is unclear. The CDR3 loop spans 12 amino acids. V was cut by 0 bases and J by 7 bases, with 4 bases left in between. CDR1 is SGDLS and CDR2 is YYNGEE in the germline V gene. The CDR3 region is CASSVDGEKLFF. Written as DNA, the CDR3 is TGTGCCAGCAGCGTAGACGGTGAAAAACTGTTTTTT.

This clone has more than one count but fewer than ten. This rearrangement joins TRBV5-5 to TRBJ2-1, with 10 bases matching TRBD2. The CDR3 spans 16 residues. From germline, CDR1 is SGHKS and CDR2 YYEKEE (reference sequence). V was pared by 0 bases and J by 9 bases, with 9 bases of the junction left unmatched. The CDR3 DNA reads as TGTGCCAGCAGCTTGGCCGGTGGGCTAGCGGGAGTTGAGCAGTTCTTC. Translating it yields CASSLAGGLAGVEQFF.